What follows are 14 T cell receptor beta chains derived from one specimen sequenced in a study of shared clonotypes between healthy human individuals. Naive CD8 cells lacked CD45RO and underwent positive selection for CCR7, leaving out terminally differentiated effector memory CD45RA+ cells. Libraries were prepared by immunoSEQ multiplex PCR; TCRdb keeps only in-frame clonotypes and omits some of them. The table has about 2.1 million clones, 93% seen once. Sequenced: naive CD8+ T cells from PBMCs. The source of these receptors is a man between 18 and 35 years old in good health. Some clones in this sample may be carry-over from other donors' samples.

This clone was seen only a few times. The chain has TRBV19 and TRBJ1-1; 8 positions agree with TRBD1. The V gene end was trimmed by 4 bases and the J gene end by 5 bases; junction bases not matched to a gene: 3. The CDR3 contains 13 residues. CDR1 and CDR2 (germline): LNHDA, SQIVND (reference sequence). CDR3: CASSRTGWTEAFF. In nucleotides, the CDR3 is TGTGCCAGTAGTAGGACAGGGTGGACTGAAGCTTTCTTT.

The chain has TRBV9 and TRBJ2-7; D is possibly TRBD2 (5 bases). The germline V and J ends were trimmed by 0 bases and 1 base, with 8 bases remaining between them. The CDR3 is 14 amino acids. In germline, CDR1 is SGDLS, CDR2 YYNGEE. CDR3 protein: CASSVDEGSYEQYF. DNA of the CDR3: TGTGCCAGCAGCGTAGACGAGGGTTCCTACGAGCAGTACTTC.

The chain carries TRBV15 and TRBJ2-7; TRBD1 agrees at 9 bases. The germline V gene has CDR1 LNHNV and CDR2 YYDKDF (reference sequence). The CDR3 is 14 amino acids. The V gene end was trimmed by 3 bases and the J gene end by 5 bases; junction bases not matched to a gene: 5. CDR3 sequence: CATSRETGGDEQYF. CDR3 bases: TGTGCCACCAGCAGGGAGACAGGGGGGGACGAGCAGTACTTC.

V gene TRBV27 combines with J gene TRBJ2-7, with 10 nucleotides matching TRBD2. J was trimmed by 3 bases and V by 6 bases; bases with no gene match: 5. Germline CDR1 is MNHEY and CDR2 is SMNVEV (reference sequence). There are 14 residues in the CDR3. The CDR3 region has the DNA TGTGCCAGCAGGTCTAGCGGGAGTTTCTACGAGCAGTACTTC. This gives the protein CASRSSGSFYEQYF.

V is TRBV10-2 and J is TRBJ1-2; D unclear. CDR3 length: 15 amino acids. Germline V gene lookup returns CDR1 WSHSY and CDR2 SAAADI. V gave up 6 bases and J gave up 3 bases, with 17 bases separating them. CDR3 nucleotide sequence: TGCGCCAGCAGGCCGCCCGGGGTGGGAGACTATGGCTACACCTTC. This encodes CASRPPGVGDYGYTF.

This clone was counted once. The J gene is TRBJ2-1, the V gene TRBV27; 8 positions match TRBD2. There are 13 residues in the CDR3. In germline, CDR1 is MNHEY, CDR2 SMNVEV (reference sequence). V lost 6 bases and J lost 8; bases outside the gene matches: 6. CDR3 protein: CASSLLADDEQFF. CDR3 DNA: TGTGCCAGCAGCCTACTAGCGGACGATGAGCAGTTCTTC.

The chain's CDR3 is CSVCGGGAYEQYF. The CDR3 region has the DNA TGCAGCGTTTGCGGCGGGGGGGCCTACGAGCAGTACTTC. The gene calls are TRBV29-1 and TRBJ2-7, with 9 positions matching TRBD2. This CDR3 has 13 residues. Per the germline V gene, CDR1 is SQVTM and CDR2 is ANQGSEA. V shed 5 bases, J shed 2 bases, and the junction held 4 bases outside the gene matches.

V gene TRBV9 combines with J gene TRBJ2-1; TRBD2 aligns across 9 bases. The CDR3 consists of 16 residues. Per germline, CDR1 SGDLS and CDR2 YYNGEE. V dropped 4 bases and J dropped 7; count of bases not matched to a gene: 12. The CDR3 DNA is TGTGCCAGCAGCCAAACGGGACTAGCCAATTGGAATGAGCAGTTCTTC. It yields the protein CASSQTGLANWNEQFF.

This clone has just a few counts. The gene calls are TRBV4-3 and TRBJ1-2; tentative D call: TRBD1 (6 bases). Trimming shortened V by 1 base and J by 6 bases, and 15 bases separated the two germline ends. Germline values: CDR1 LGHNA, CDR2 YSLEER. The CDR3 is 15 amino acids. DNA for the CDR3: TGCGCCAGCAGCCAAGGGGCCGGGGGCTCGAATGGCTACACCTTC. Its translation is CASSQGAGGSNGYTF.

The chain joins TRBV5-6 to TRBJ2-3; maybe TRBD2 (6 bases). Germline V gene lookup returns CDR1 SGHDT and CDR2 YYEEEE. This CDR3 has 15 residues. Trimming took off 2 bases at V and 4 bases at J, with 14 bases between the two ends. This CDR3 is CASSFMGGGPDTQYF. CDR3 nucleotides: TGTGCCAGCAGCTTTATGGGGGGTGGTCCAGATACGCAGTATTTT.

Remarks on this clone: Other DNA sequences in the same sample also yield this CDR3. The rearrangement links TRBV5-4 to TRBJ1-1; D gene unclear. CDR3 length equals 14 residues. Germline V gene data show CDR1 as SGHNT and CDR2 as YYREEE (reference sequence). V gave up 2 bases and J gave up 0 bases, with 8 bases separating them. CDR3 loop: CASSFGGLNTEAFF. CDR3 coding DNA: TGTGCCAGCAGCTTTGGCGGCCTGAACACTGAAGCTTTCTTT.

The rearrangement links TRBV11-2 to TRBJ2-7, with D possibly matching TRBD2 (5 bases). V lost 1 base, J lost 1 base, and 14 bases lay in between. Germline V gene lookup returns CDR1 SGHAT and CDR2 FQNNGV. There are 16 residues in the CDR3. The CDR3 coding sequence is TGTGCCAGCAGCTTAGTAGGTAGCGTGACGTCCTACGAGCAGTACTTC. Translated: CASSLVGSVTSYEQYF. Full variable domain (remainder filled in from reference TRBV11-2 and TRBJ2-7): EAGVAQSPRYKIIEKRQSVAFWCNPISGHATLYWYQQILGQGPKLLIQFQNNGVVDDSQLPKDRFSAERLKGVDSTLKIQPAKLEDSAVYLCASSLVGSVTSYEQYFGPGTRLTVT.

The chain carries TRBV27 and TRBJ2-7; D may be TRBD2 (5 bases). Germline V gene data show CDR1 as MNHEY and CDR2 as SMNVEV (reference sequence). V was cut by 0 bases and J by 0 bases, with 9 bases left in between. The CDR3 sequence is 15 residues long. This CDR3 reads CASSLSDGLSYEQYF. CDR3 nucleotides: TGTGCCAGCAGTTTATCGGACGGACTCTCCTACGAGCAGTACTTC.

This clone was seen a few times. The rearrangement joins TRBV19 to TRBJ1-5; tentative D call: TRBD1 (5 bases). Trimming removed 10 bases at V and 0 bases at J, with 16 bases between. This CDR3 has 15 amino acids. Germline V gene lookup returns CDR1 LNHDA and CDR2 SQIVND (reference sequence). The CDR3 reads CATGANPFSNQPQHF. The DNA of the CDR3 is TGTGCCACCGGGGCGAACCCATTTAGCAATCAGCCCCAGCATTTT.